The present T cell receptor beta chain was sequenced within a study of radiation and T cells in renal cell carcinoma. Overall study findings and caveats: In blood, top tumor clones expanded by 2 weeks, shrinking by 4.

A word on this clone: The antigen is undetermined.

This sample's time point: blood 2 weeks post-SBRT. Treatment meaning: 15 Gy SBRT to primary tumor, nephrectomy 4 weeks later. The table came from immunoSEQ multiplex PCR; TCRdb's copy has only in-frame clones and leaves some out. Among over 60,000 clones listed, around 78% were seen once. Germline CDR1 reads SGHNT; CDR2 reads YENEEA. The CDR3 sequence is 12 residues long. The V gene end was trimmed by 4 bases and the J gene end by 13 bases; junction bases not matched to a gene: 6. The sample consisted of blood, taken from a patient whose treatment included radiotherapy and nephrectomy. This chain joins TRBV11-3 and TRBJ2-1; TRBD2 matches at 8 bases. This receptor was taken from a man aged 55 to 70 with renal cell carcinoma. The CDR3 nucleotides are TGTGCCAGCAGCTGGACGGGGGGGCCCCAGTTCTTC. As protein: CASSWTGGPQFF. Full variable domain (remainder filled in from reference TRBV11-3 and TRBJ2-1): EAGVVQSPRYKIIEKKQPVAFWCNPISGHNTLYWYLQNLGQGPELLIRYENEEAVDDSQLPKDRFSAERLKGVDSTLKIQPAELGDSAVYLCASSWTGGPQFFGPGTRLTVL.